A selection of T cell receptor beta chains follows, all from one sample in a study of cytomegalovirus exposure and HLA in healthy donors. The repertoire was sequenced with immunoSEQ multiplex PCR; TCRdb's copy has only in-frame clones and lacks some. In all, the sample yields about 46,000 clones. Sequencing used PBMCs. These receptors originate from a woman between 40 and 50 years old in good health and CMV-seronegative. Both conserved end residues are part of each CDR3. A D gene is named only where the DNA matches it firmly.

TRBJ2-7,TRBV7-6,TRBD2,CASSLVGGSFSYEQYF,TGTGCCAGCAGCTTAGTTGGCGGGAGCTTTTCCTACGAGCAGTACTTC
TRBJ2-7,TRBV7-2,TRBD2,CASSLGHSGSYEQYF,TGTGCCAGCAGCTTAGGCCATAGCGGGAGTTACGAGCAGTACTTC
TRBJ1-2,TRBV25-1,-,CASRTGREGYTF,TGTGCCAGCAGAACGGGGAGGGAGGGCTACACCTTC
TRBJ1-1,TRBV7-6,-,CASRNPAASTEAFF,TGTGCCAGCAGAAACCCCGCGGCGTCCACTGAAGCTTTCTTT
TRBJ2-1,TRBV5-1,TRBD2,CASSARVVTSGGNEQFF,TGCGCCAGCAGCGCGAGGGTCGTTACTAGCGGAGGGAATGAGCAGTTCTTC
TRBJ1-4,TRBV30,TRBD1,CAWRTGTGIYEKLFF,TGTGCCTGGAGAACCGGGACAGGGATTTATGAAAAACTGTTTTTT
TRBJ2-3,TRBV7-2,-,CASSFNPGDTQYF,TGTGCCAGCAGCTTCAATCCCGGAGATACGCAGTATTTT
TRBJ2-7,TRBV6-6,TRBD2,CASSYSTGGRPYEQYF,TGTGCCAGCAGTTACTCGACGGGGGGTCGCCCCTACGAGCAGTACTTC
TRBJ2-1,TRBV5-1,TRBD2,CASSLVGGRSNEQFF,TGCGCCAGCAGCTTGGTGGGAGGGAGGTCGAATGAGCAGTTCTTC
TRBJ1-6,TRBV30,-,CAWTGQLNSPLHF,TGTGCCTGGACCGGACAGTTGAATTCACCCCTCCACTTT
TRBJ1-5,TRBV19,TRBD1,CASKLLPGQGNQPQHF,TGTGCCAGTAAGTTATTACCGGGACAGGGTAATCAGCCCCAGCATTTT
TRBJ2-3,TRBV9,-,CASGYAGSTDTQYF,TGTGCCAGCGGATACGCGGGAAGCACAGATACGCAGTATTTT
TRBJ1-5,TRBV6-1,TRBD1,CASRQVGQVNQPQHF,TGTGCCAGCAGACAGGTAGGACAGGTGAATCAGCCCCAGCATTTT
TRBJ2-1,TRBV9,-,CASSGSVGVSYNEQFF,TGTGCCAGCAGTGGCAGCGTGGGAGTCTCCTACAATGAGCAGTTCTTC
TRBJ1-1,TRBV4-1,TRBD1,CASSQGQGLMNTEAFF,TGCGCCAGCAGCCAAGGACAGGGGTTAATGAACACTGAAGCTTTCTTT
TRBJ2-7,TRBV7-9,TRBD2,CASSLVGDVGRAYEQYF,TGTGCCAGCAGCCTCGTTGGGGATGTCGGGAGGGCCTACGAGCAGTACTTC
TRBJ2-7,TRBV12-5,TRBD2,CASGPFGGGPYEQYF,TGTGCTAGTGGTCCCTTCGGGGGGGGTCCCTACGAGCAGTACTTC
TRBJ2-5,TRBV5-1,TRBD1,CASSFGYRGSQETQYF,TGCGCCAGCAGCTTTGGCTACAGGGGCTCACAAGAGACCCAGTACTTC
TRBJ2-7,TRBV28,-,CASRRGAYEQYF,TGTGCCAGCAGAAGGGGCGCCTACGAGCAGTACTTC
TRBJ2-1,TRBV25-1,-,CASSESFGSVNNEQFF,TGTGCCAGCAGTGAATCTTTCGGGAGCGTGAACAATGAGCAGTTCTTC
TRBJ1-2,TRBV29-1,TRBD1,CSVVPQGDTFRGYTF,TGCAGCGTTGTCCCACAGGGGGATACTTTTAGAGGCTACACCTTC
TRBJ2-7,TRBV5-6,-,CASSPGFPYEQYF,TGTGCCAGCAGTCCGGGGTTTCCCTACGAGCAGTACTTC
TRBJ2-4,TRBV5-6,-,CASSLGGGEAYF,TGTGCCAGCAGCTTGGGGGGAGGAGAGGCGTACTTC
TRBJ2-6,TRBV5-1,TRBD1,CASSWADRIYSGANVLTF,TGCGCCAGCAGCTGGGCGGACAGGATCTACTCTGGGGCCAACGTCCTGACTTTC